This record looks at one TCR beta chain sequence and its context. The V gene's germline CDR1 is SGHDN and CDR2 FVKESK. The CDR3 is made up of 15 amino acids. V lost 5 bases, J lost 6 bases, and 8 bases stayed unmatched. The data stem from a study of control samples from healthy donors and cancer patients. Here immunoSEQ multiplex PCR was the method, and the copy in TCRdb shows in-frame clones only, minus some. Among 130,000 or so clones listed, around nine tenths were seen once. Material: blood. The TCR originated in a young man in good health. The V and J genes are TRBV14 and TRBJ2-1, with TRBD1 identical over 9 bases. The DNA for the CDR3 is TGTGCCAGCAGCGAACAGGGGGCGCTTGTCAATGAGCAGTTCTTC. Encoded protein: CASSEQGALVNEQFF.